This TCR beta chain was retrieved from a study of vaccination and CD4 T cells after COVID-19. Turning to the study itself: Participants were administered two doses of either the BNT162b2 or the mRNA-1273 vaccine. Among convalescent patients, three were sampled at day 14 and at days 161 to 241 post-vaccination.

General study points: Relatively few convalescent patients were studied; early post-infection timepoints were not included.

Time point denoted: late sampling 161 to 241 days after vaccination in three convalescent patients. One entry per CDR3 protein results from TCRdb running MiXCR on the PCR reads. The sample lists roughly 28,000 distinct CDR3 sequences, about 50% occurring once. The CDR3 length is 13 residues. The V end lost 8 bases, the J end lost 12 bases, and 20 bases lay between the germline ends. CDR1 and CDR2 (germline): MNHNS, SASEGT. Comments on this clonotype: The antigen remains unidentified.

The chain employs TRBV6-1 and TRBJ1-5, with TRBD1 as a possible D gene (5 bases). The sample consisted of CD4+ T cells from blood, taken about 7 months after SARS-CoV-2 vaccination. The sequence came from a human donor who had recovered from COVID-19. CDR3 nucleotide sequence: TGTGCCAGCCTCCTGACGTTACAGGCGCGCCAGCATTTT. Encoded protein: CASLLTLQARQHF.